Given below is one T cell receptor (beta chain) in context. The data are from a study of blood T cell repertoires in COVID-19. About the study: Specimens from acute and convalescent COVID-19 originated in the United States, Italy and Spain.

In the original analysis: Reference gene primer amplification yielded estimated nucleated cell counts. Clones were read by immunoSEQ multiplex PCR, and TCRdb kept only the in-frame ones, dropping some. That table furnishes V, J and clone size, whereas the DNA furnished D and trimming. The sample includes 500,000 to 600,000 clones, roughly 89% of them seen just once. The TCR comes from a woman aged 45-60 years with COVID-19, enrolled during active disease. Sequences were obtained from peripheral blood.

The CDR3 reads CASSQDYRTPLAGYTF. The DNA of the CDR3 is TGCGCCAGCAGCCAAGATTATCGGACACCTTTAGCAGGCTACACCTTC. The rearrangement uses TRBV4-1 and TRBJ1-2, with a possible D match to TRBD1 (5 bases). CDR1 is MGHRA and CDR2 is YSYEKL in the germline V gene. V lost 0 bases, J lost 8 bases, and 19 bases lay in between. The CDR3 loop spans 16 amino acids.